Listed below are T cell receptor beta chains from one sample, sequenced in a study of T-cell reconstitution after alpha-beta-depleted transplantation in children. TCRdb redid the calling of the PCR reads with MiXCR, one entry per CDR3 protein. The sample has approximately 230,000 distinct CDR3 sequences, roughly a quarter seen once; the top ten hold under 5.5%. Sequences were derived from PBMCs, mostly from graft donor cells, sampled 360 days after TCRalphabeta/CD19-depleted stem cell transplant. The receptors here all came from a female patient younger than 10 who had a stem cell transplant for congenital amegakaryocytic thrombocytopenia, so the T cells may come from the graft donor. CDR3s include the opening cysteine and the closing phenylalanine or tryptophan. D genes are given only for firm matches. Rows give clone size only sometimes, using once, few, many, or a class for an expanded clone.

>NA|TRBJ1-1|TRBV2|NA
CASRRGGSAFF
TGTGCCAGCAGACGAGGGGGTTCGGCTTTCTTT
>NA|TRBJ2-7|TRBV2|TRBD1
CASSEEGAEDYEQYF
TGTGCCAGCAGTGAAGAGGGGGCGGAAGACTACGAGCAGTACTTC
>many|TRBJ1-5|TRBV29-1|NA
CSVDWYQTSNQPQHF
TGCAGCGTTGACTGGTACCAGACTAGCAATCAGCCCCAGCATTTT
>few|TRBJ2-1|TRBV7-8|NA
CASSPPGIQQFF
TGTGCCAGCAGCCCACCAGGGATTCAGCAGTTCTTC
>NA|TRBJ2-1|TRBV24-1|NA
CATSDFAAGTEQFF
TGTGCCACCAGTGATTTCGCCGCCGGGACTGAGCAGTTCTTC
>few|TRBJ2-3|TRBV24-1|NA
CATMRGGNTDTQYF
TGTGCCACCATGAGGGGCGGAAACACAGATACGCAGTATTTT
>NA|TRBJ1-4|TRBV12-3/TRBV12-4|TRBD1
CASSLRQGELFF
TGTGCCAGCAGCCTACGGCAGGGGGAACTGTTTTTT
>NA|TRBJ1-1|TRBV7-2|NA
CASSLNGWGAQSEAFF
TGTGCCAGCAGCTTAAATGGGTGGGGGGCGCAGAGTGAAGCTTTCTTT
>NA|TRBJ2-5|TRBV30|TRBD1
CAWNVQGRAQYF
TGTGCCTGGAATGTACAGGGGCGGGCCCAGTACTTC
>NA|TRBJ2-3|TRBV27|NA
CASSLTFSDTQYF
TGTGCCAGCAGTTTAACTTTCTCAGATACGCAGTATTTT
>many|TRBJ2-7|TRBV5-1|NA
CASSSQGLDGYEQYF
TGCGCCAGCAGCTCTCAGGGGCTTGATGGTTACGAGCAGTACTTC
>NA|TRBJ2-2|TRBV7-2|NA
CASSFPGANTGELFF
TGTGCCAGCAGCTTCCCAGGGGCGAACACCGGGGAGCTGTTTTTT
>NA|TRBJ2-7|TRBV19|TRBD2
CASSMSGIYEQYF
TGTGCCAGTAGTATGAGCGGGATCTACGAGCAGTACTTC
>NA|TRBJ2-2|TRBV6-2/TRBV6-3|TRBD1
CASNQRTGFIGELFF
TGTGCCAGCAACCAACGGACAGGGTTCATCGGGGAGCTGTTTTTT
>few|TRBJ2-7|TRBV5-1|NA
CASSLTAGSSYEQYF
TGCGCCAGCAGCTTGACGGCGGGTTCCTCCTACGAGCAGTACTTC
>NA|TRBJ2-1|TRBV5-5|TRBD2
CASSSSGGNYNEQFF
TGTGCCAGCAGCTCTAGCGGGGGCAACTACAATGAGCAGTTCTTC
>NA|TRBJ2-2|TRBV5-5|TRBD1
CASSLPTGGLELFF
TGTGCCAGCAGCCTTCCGACAGGGGGGTTGGAGCTGTTTTTT
>few|TRBJ2-7|TRBV28|NA
CASSLGASGVYEQYF
TGTGCCAGCAGTCTTGGGGCCTCCGGGGTCTACGAGCAGTACTTC
>NA|TRBJ2-2|TRBV14|NA
CASSPLGLADTGELFF
TGTGCCAGCAGCCCCCTCGGGCTAGCTGACACCGGGGAGCTGTTTTTT
>many|TRBJ2-3|TRBV20-1|TRBD2
CSAPSGTYTDTQYF
TGCAGTGCTCCGAGCGGGACCTACACAGATACGCAGTATTTT
>NA|TRBJ1-5|TRBV27|NA
CASSLSGVSNQPQHF
TGTGCCAGCAGTTTATCGGGAGTAAGCAATCAGCCCCAGCATTTT
>once|TRBJ1-2|TRBV2|NA
CTFTGVTSLGGYGYTF
TGTACCTTCACGGGTGTAACCTCTCTGGGGGGCTATGGCTACACCTTC
>few|TRBJ2-5|TRBV7-2|NA
CASSLAARETQYF
TGTGCCAGCAGCTTAGCTGCCCGGGAGACCCAGTACTTC
>once|TRBJ2-3|TRBV7-8|NA
CASSPRWPVRGDADTQYF
TGTGCCAGCAGCCCCCGATGGCCGGTTAGGGGTGACGCAGATACGCAGTATTTT
>NA|TRBJ1-1|TRBV15|NA
CATSRDSRRNTEAFF
TGTGCCACCAGCAGAGATTCGAGAAGGAACACTGAAGCTTTCTTT
>NA|TRBJ2-3|TRBV28|NA
CAIGGDGTQFTDTQYF
TGTGCCATCGGAGGGGACGGGACGCAATTTACAGATACGCAGTATTTT
>many|TRBJ1-1|TRBV29-1|NA
CSVARVKNTEAFF
TGCAGCGTTGCCCGGGTTAAGAACACTGAAGCTTTCTTT
>NA|TRBJ1-4|TRBV7-6|NA
CASSLGWATNEKLFF
TGTGCCAGCAGCTTAGGGTGGGCAACTAATGAAAAACTGTTTTTT
>few|TRBJ2-7|TRBV4-1|NA
CASSHEAGQAYEQYF
TGCGCCAGCAGCCATGAGGCCGGGCAGGCCTACGAGCAGTACTTC